The entry below gives a single T cell receptor beta chain sequence along with its context. Antigen unknown. These data originate in a study of T cell responses to AZD1222 COVID-19 vaccine. Study-wide findings and caveats: Possibly, clonal diversity was underestimated; donors were largely white British and included more females.

CDR1 MGHRA and CDR2 YSYEKL come from the germline V gene. The CDR3 is made up of 14 amino acids. The V and J ends lost 4 bases and 7 bases respectively, with 14 bases between them. Sequencing was performed with immunoSEQ multiplex PCR; in TCRdb, only in-frame clones are kept and a portion is missing. Among 100,000 or so clones listed, approximately 90% were seen once. The rearrangement uses TRBV4-1 and TRBJ2-1; the D gene is possibly TRBD2 (6 bases). The sequences come from peripheral blood, collected on day 0 of AZD1222 vaccination. This TCR was recovered from an adult in good health. For the CDR3, the DNA is TGCGCCAGCAGCCCTCCGGGGGTTTGGAATGAGCAGTTCTTC. Translation: CASSPPGVWNEQFF.